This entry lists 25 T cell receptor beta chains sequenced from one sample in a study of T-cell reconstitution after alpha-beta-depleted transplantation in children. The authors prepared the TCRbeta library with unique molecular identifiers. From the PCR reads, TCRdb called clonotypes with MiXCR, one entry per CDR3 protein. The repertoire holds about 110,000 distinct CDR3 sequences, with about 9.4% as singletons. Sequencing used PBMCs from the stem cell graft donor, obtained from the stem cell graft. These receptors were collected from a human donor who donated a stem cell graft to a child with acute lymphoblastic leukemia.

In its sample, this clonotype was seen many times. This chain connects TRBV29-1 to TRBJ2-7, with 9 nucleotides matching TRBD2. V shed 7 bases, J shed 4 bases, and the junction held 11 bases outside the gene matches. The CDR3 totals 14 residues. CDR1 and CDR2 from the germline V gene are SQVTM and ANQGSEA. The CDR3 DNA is TGCAGCGCTGGGGCCGGGACTAGCATTTACGAGCAGTACTTC. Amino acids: CSAGAGTSIYEQYF.

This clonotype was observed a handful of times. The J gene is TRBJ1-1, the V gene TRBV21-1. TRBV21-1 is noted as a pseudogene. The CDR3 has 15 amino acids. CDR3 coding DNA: TGTGCCAGCAGCAACGGACGCGCGGGGAACACTGAAGCTTTCTTT. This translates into CASSNGRAGNTEAFF.

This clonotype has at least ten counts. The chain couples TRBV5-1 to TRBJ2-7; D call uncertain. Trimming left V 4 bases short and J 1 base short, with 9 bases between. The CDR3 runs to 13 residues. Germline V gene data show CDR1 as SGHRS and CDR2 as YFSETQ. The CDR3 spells CASSPNPSYEQYF. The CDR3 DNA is TGCGCCAGCAGCCCAAATCCTTCCTACGAGCAGTACTTC.

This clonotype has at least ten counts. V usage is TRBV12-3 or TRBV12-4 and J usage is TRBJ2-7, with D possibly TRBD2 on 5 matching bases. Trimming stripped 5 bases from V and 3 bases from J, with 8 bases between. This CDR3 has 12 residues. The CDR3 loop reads CASSPGYYEQYF. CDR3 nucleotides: TGTGCCAGCAGTCCGGGATACTACGAGCAGTACTTC.

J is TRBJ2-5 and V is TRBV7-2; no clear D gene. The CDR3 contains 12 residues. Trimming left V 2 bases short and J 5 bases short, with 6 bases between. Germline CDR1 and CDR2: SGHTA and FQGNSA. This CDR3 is CASSLLVETQYF. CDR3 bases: TGTGCCAGCAGCTTACTCGTGGAGACCCAGTACTTC.

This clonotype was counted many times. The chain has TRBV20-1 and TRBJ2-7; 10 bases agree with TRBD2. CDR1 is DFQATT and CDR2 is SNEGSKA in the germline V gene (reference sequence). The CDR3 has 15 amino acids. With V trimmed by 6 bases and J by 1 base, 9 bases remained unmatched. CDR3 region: CSAPSIAGGSYEQYF. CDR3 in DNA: TGCAGTGCCCCGAGCATAGCGGGGGGTTCCTACGAGCAGTACTTC.

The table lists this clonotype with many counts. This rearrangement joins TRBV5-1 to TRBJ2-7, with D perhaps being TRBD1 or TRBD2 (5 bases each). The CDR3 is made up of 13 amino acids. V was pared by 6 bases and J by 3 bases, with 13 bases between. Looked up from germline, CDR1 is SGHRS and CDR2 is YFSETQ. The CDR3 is CASKRPGSYEQYF. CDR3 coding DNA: TGCGCCAGCAAGCGGCCAGGGAGCTACGAGCAGTACTTC.

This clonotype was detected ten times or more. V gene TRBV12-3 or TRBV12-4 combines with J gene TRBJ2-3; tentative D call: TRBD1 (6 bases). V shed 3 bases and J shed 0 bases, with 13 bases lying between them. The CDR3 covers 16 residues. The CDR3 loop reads CASSFWTVLSTDTQYF. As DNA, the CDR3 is TGTGCCAGCAGTTTTTGGACAGTCTTGAGCACAGATACGCAGTATTTT.

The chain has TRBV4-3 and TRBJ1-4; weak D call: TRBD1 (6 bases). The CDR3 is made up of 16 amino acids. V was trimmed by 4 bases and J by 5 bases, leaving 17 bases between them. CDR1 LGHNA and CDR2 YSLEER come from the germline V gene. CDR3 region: CASSPTQGRGNEKLFF. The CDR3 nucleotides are TGCGCCAGCAGCCCTACGCAGGGGAGGGGGAATGAAAAACTGTTTTTT.

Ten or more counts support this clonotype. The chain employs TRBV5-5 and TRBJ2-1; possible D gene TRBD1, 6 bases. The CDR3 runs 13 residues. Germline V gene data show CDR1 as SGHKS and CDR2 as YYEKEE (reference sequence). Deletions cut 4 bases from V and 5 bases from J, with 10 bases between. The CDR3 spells CASSPDSHNEQFF. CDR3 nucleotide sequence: TGTGCCAGCAGCCCGGACAGCCACAATGAGCAGTTCTTC.

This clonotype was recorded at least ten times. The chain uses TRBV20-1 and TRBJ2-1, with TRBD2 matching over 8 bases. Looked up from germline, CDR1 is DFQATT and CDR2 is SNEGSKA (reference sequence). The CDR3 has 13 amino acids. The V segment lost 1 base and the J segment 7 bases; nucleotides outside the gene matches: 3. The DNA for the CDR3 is TGCAGTGCTAGAGTATTAGCGGGGAATGAGCAGTTCTTC. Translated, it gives CSARVLAGNEQFF.

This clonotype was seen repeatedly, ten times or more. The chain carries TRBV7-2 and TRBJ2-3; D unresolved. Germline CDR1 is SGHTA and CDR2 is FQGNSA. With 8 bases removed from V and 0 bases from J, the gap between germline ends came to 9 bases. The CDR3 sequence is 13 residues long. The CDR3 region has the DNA TGTGCCAGCCGTACCCTCAGCACAGATACGCAGTATTTT. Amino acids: CASRTLSTDTQYF. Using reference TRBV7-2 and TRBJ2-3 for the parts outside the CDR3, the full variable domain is GAGVSQSPSNKVTEKGKDVELRCDPISGHTALYWYRQSLGQGLEFLIYFQGNSAPDKSGLPSDRFSAERTGGSVSTLTIQRTQQEDSAVYLCASRTLSTDTQYFGPGTRLTVL.

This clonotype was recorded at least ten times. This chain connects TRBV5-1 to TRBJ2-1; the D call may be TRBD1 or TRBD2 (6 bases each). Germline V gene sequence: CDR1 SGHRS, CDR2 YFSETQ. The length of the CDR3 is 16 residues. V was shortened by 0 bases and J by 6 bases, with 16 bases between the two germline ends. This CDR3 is CASSLGSGGGSNEQFF. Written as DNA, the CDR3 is TGCGCCAGCAGCTTGGGATCTGGAGGGGGGTCCAATGAGCAGTTCTTC. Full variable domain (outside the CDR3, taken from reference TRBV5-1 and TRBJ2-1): KAGVTQTPRYLIKTRGQQVTLSCSPISGHRSVSWYQQTPGQGLQFLFEYFSETQRNKGNFPGRFSGRQFSNSRSEMNVSTLELGDSALYLCASSLGSGGGSNEQFFGPGTRLTVL.

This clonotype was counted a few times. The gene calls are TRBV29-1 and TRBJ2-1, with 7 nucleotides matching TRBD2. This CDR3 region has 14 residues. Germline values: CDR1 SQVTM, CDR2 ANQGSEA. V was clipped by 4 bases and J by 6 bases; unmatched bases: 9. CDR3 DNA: TGCAGCGTTGTTGAGGCGACGGGAGGCAATGAGCAGTTCTTC. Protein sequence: CSVVEATGGNEQFF.

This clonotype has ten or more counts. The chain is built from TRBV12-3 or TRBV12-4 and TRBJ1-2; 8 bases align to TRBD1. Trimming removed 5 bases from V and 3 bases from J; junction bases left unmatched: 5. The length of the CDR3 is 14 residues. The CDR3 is CASSLGGQDYGYTF. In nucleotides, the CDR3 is TGTGCCAGCAGTCTAGGGGGACAGGACTATGGCTACACCTTC.

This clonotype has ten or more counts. The CDR3 nucleotides read TGCAGTGCTAAAGCGAACTACAATGAGCAGTTCTTC. It specifies CSAKANYNEQFF. The chain carries TRBV20-1 and TRBJ2-1, with D unclear. Germline values: CDR1 DFQATT, CDR2 SNEGSKA (reference sequence). The CDR3 spans 12 residues. Trimming shortened V by 4 bases and J by 3 bases, and 7 bases separated the two germline ends.

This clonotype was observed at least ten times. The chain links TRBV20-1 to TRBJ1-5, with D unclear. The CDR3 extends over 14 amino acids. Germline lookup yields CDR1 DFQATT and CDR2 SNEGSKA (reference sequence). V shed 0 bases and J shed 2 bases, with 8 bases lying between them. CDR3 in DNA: TGCAGTGCTAGAGATTCAACAGGCAATCAGCCCCAGCATTTT. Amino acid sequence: CSARDSTGNQPQHF.

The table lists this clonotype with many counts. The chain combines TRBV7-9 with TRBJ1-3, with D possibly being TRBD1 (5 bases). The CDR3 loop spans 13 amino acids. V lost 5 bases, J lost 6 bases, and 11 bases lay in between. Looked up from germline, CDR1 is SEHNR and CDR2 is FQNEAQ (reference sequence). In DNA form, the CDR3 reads TGTGCCAGCAGCGAGCAGGGAGTAAACACCATATATTTT. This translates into CASSEQGVNTIYF.

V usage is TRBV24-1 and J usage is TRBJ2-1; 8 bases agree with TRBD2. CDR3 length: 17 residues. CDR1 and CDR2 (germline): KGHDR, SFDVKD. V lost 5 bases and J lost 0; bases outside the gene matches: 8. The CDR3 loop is CATSGTESGSSYNEQFF. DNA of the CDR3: TGTGCCACCAGTGGTACCGAAAGCGGGAGCTCCTACAATGAGCAGTTCTTC.

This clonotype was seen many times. CDR3 DNA: TGCGCCAGCAGCCAAGGATTAACAATTCCTAATTCACCCCTCCACTTT. This encodes CASSQGLTIPNSPLHF. The chain uses TRBV4-3 and TRBJ1-6; D remains unclear. Trimming left V 1 base short and J 6 bases short, with 13 bases between. The CDR3 consists of 16 residues. CDR1 is LGHNA and CDR2 is YSLEER in the germline V gene.

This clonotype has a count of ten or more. CDR3: CSASGQAHTDTQYF. CDR3 nucleotide sequence: TGCAGTGCTTCCGGACAGGCCCACACAGATACGCAGTATTTT. The V call is TRBV20-1, the J call TRBJ2-3, with 7 positions matching TRBD1. The CDR3 is 14 residues long. The germline V gene has CDR1 DFQATT and CDR2 SNEGSKA (reference sequence). V dropped 5 bases and J dropped 2; count of bases not matched to a gene: 7.

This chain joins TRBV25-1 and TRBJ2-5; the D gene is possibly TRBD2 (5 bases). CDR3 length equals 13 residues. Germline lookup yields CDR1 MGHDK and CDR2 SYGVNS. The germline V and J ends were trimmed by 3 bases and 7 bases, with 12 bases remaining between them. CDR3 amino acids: CASSDFRGGTQYF. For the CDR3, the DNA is TGTGCCAGCAGTGATTTCAGAGGAGGGACCCAGTACTTC. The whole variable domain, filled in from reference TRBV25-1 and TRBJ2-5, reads EADIYQTPRYLVIGTGKKITLECSQTMGHDKMYWYQQDPGMELHLIHYSYGVNSTEKGDLSSESTVSRIRTEHFPLTLESARPSHTSQYLCASSDFRGGTQYFGPGTRLLVL.

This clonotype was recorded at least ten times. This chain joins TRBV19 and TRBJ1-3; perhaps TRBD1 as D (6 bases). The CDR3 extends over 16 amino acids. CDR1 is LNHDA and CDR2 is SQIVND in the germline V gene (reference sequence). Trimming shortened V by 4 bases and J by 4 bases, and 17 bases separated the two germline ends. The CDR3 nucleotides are TGTGCCAGTAGTACCGACAGGCCCGGTGTCGGAAACACCATATATTTT. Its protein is CASSTDRPGVGNTIYF.

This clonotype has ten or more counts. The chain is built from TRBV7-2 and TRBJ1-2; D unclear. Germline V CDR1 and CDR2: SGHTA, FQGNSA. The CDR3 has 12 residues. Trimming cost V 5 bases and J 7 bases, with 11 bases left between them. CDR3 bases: TGTGCCAGCAGCCGTCGGGAGGGTGGCTACACCTTC. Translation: CASSRREGGYTF. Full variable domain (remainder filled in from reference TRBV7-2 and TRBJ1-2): GAGVSQSPSNKVTEKGKDVELRCDPISGHTALYWYRQSLGQGLEFLIYFQGNSAPDKSGLPSDRFSAERTGGSVSTLTIQRTQQEDSAVYLCASSRREGGYTFGSGTRLTVV.

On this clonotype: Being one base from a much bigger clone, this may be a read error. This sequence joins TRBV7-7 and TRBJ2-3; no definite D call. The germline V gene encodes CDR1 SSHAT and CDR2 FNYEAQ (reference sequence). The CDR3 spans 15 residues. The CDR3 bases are TGTGCTAGCAGCTTAGCCGACGGTAGCACAGATGCGCAGTATTTT. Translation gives CASSLADGSTDAQYF.